The T cell receptor beta chain described here comes from a study of blood T cell repertoires in COVID-19 (dated by TCRdb to 2020 to 2021). As for the study more broadly: Collaborator samples came from the United States, Italy and Spain and covered acute and convalescent phases of COVID-19. The prospective study material was composed of cDNA or gDNA derived from T cells, B-cell-depleted T cells, or PBMCs. Subjects who had been exposed to COVID-19, were actively infected with it, or had recovered from it provided the deeply sampled blood TCRbeta repertoires that made up the dataset. A freely available public database, intended as a resource for researchers studying the immune response to SARS-CoV-2, is where the repertoires were released. Samples were obtained from the ongoing ImmuneRACE study (first 160 participants) and from 1,000 to 1,500 subjects provided by 6 global collaborators. A de-identified subject ID, COVID-19 status, age in years and sex were almost always included in the sample metadata. Where available, HLA class I and class II types were taken from metadata supplied by the sample provider and were not determined by assay-based typing.

The collaborating institutions used their own protocols to collect whole blood in K2EDTA tubes. Collaborator samples were shipped for TCRbeta analysis as frozen whole blood, isolated PBMCs, or DNA extracted from either sample type. Clipping removes 0 bases from V and 2 bases from J, with 4 as the unmatched junction base count. CDR1 and CDR2 are drawn from the germline V gene: ENHRY, SYGVKD. The CDR3 holds 16 amino acids from the cysteine to the phenylalanine. Only CDR3 DNA remains: 48 bases, in frame from the first base. The paper as a whole reports these results and caveats: How much clinical and demographic metadata was included differed by source and by participant, and the metadata was provided uncurated.

In this sample, this clone turned up once. The specificity of this receptor is unknown. No per-base quality is available; no much larger clone lies one base away. TCRbeta CDR3 regions were amplified from genomic DNA by means of the immunoSEQ Assay, a bias-controlled multiplex PCR. On the authors' methods: The number of nucleated cells in each sample was estimated by amplification of reference gene primers within the assay. To quantify the absolute abundance of each unique TCRbeta CDR3 rearrangement, sequence reads were collapsed and filtered. Productive Simpson clonality was computed per sample as the square root of Simpson's diversity index over productive rearrangements. This is the immuneACCESS table as TCRdb keeps it, with only in-frame sequences that have V and J called. A part of the clones is gone; compared with another copy, unresolved V genes explain less than half, and the rest is unexplained. V, J and clone size are taken as reported in that table, and D and trimming were inferred from the DNA itself. For this sample there are under 150,000 clones; approximately 92% appear just once. The ten largest clones add up to approximately 3% of the sample.

This TCR was recovered from a woman aged 55-70 years with active COVID-19. Sample: peripheral blood. The rearranged segments are TRBV10-3 and TRBJ2-7; a stretch of 10 junction bases matches TRBD2. The CDR3: CAISESRAGGAYEQYF. The DNA is as follows: TGTGCCATCAGTGAGTCCAGAGCGGGAGGGGCCTACGAGCAGTACTTC.